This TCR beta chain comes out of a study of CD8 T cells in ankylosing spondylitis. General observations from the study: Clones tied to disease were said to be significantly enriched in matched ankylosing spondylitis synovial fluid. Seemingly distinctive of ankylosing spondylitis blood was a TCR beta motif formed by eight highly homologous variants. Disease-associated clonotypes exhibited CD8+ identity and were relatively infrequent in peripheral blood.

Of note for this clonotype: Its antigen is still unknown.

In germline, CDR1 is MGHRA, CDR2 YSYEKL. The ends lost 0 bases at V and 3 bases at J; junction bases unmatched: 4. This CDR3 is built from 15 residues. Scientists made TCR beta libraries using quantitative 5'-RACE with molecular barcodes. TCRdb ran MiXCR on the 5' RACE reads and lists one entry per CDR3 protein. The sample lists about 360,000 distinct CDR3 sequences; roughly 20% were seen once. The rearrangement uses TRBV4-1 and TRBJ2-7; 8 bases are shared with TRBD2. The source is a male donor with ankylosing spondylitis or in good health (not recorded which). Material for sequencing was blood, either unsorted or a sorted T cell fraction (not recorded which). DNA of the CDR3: TGCGCCAGCAGCCAAGATGAGAGCGGGGGCTACGAGCAGTACTTC. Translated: CASSQDESGGYEQYF.